This record covers a single T cell receptor (beta chain). The sample belongs to a study of shared clonotypes between healthy human individuals. The CDR3 loop spans 16 amino acids. Trimming took 9 bases from V and 2 from J; bases not matched to a gene: 11. Germline values: CDR1 MDHEN, CDR2 SYDVKM. Sequenced by immunoSEQ multiplex PCR; TCRdb stores in-frame clones only, minus some. The sample includes fewer than 1.8 million clones, less than 99% of them seen just once. The J gene is TRBJ2-1, the V gene TRBV28; 9 bases are a match to TRBD2. Sequenced sample: naive CD4+ T cells sorted from blood. Subset here: CD45RA+ positively selected. The TCR was taken from a man under 40 in good health. This CDR3 is CASKKSGGRAYNEQFF. Here the CDR3 DNA reads TGTGCCAGTAAAAAGAGTGGCGGGAGGGCCTACAATGAGCAGTTCTTC.